This TCR beta chain was sequenced in a study of blood T cell repertoires in COVID-19. Background on the study: Researchers got acute and convalescent COVID-19 samples from the United States, Italy and Spain. T cells, B-cell-depleted T cells, or PBMCs supplied cDNA or gDNA.

The V gene end was trimmed by 3 bases and the J gene end by 9 bases; junction bases not matched to a gene: 4. There are 14 residues in the CDR3. Germline loops: CDR1 LGHNA, CDR2 YNFKEQ. Original processing methods: The assay estimated nucleated cells by amplifying reference gene primers. Some clones are missing from TCRdb's copy, which holds only in-frame ones; the method was immunoSEQ multiplex PCR. The V and J calls and the clone size are those of that table, but D and trimming were determined from the DNA. The profile shows fewer than 35,000 clones, nearly 90% of them singletons. The TCR sequence derives from a man aged 55-75 years with active COVID-19. The source material was peripheral blood. This chain links TRBV4-2 with TRBJ1-6; 8 positions match TRBD1. The CDR3 DNA reads TGTGCCAGCAGCCACCAGGGGGCGGGTTCACCCCTCCACTTT. It translates to CASSHQGAGSPLHF.